The 32 T cell receptor beta chains reported below all come from one sample, sequenced in a study of cytomegalovirus exposure and HLA in healthy donors. Clones were sequenced by immunoSEQ multiplex PCR, and TCRdb holds only the in-frame ones, with some missing. The sample records about 120,000 clones, about nine tenths being singletons. What was sequenced was PBMCs. The origin of the receptors is a woman aged 18-29 years in good health and CMV-seronegative.

The chain combines TRBV5-6 with TRBJ2-3; perhaps TRBD2 as D (5 bases). Germline CDR1 reads SGHDT; CDR2 reads YYEEEE. Trimming removed 0 bases from V and 5 bases from J, with 10 bases in between. The CDR3 totals 14 residues. The DNA of the CDR3 is TGTGCCAGCAGCTTGGGGCTGGCGGGAGATACGCAGTATTTT. As protein: CASSLGLAGDTQYF. Drawing the rest from reference TRBV5-6 and TRBJ2-3, the complete variable domain is DAGVTQSPTHLIKTRGQQVTLRCSPKSGHDTVSWYQQALGQGPQFIFQYYEEEERQRGNFPDRFSGHQFPNYSSELNVNALLLGDSALYLCASSLGLAGDTQYFGPGTRLTVL.

The chain employs TRBV28 and TRBJ1-1; tentatively, D is TRBD1 (5 bases). The CDR3 contains 13 residues. Germline CDR1 and CDR2: MDHEN and SYDVKM. Deletions cut 5 bases from V and 3 bases from J, with 10 bases between. As DNA, the CDR3 is TGTGCCAGCAGTCCGGACATTTACACTGAAGCTTTCTTT. It specifies CASSPDIYTEAFF.

About this clone: Other DNA sequences in this specimen translate into the identical CDR3. The V and J genes are TRBV6-5 and TRBJ1-1; D not resolved. Germline CDR1 MNHEY, CDR2 SVGAGI. The CDR3 spans 13 residues. The V end was cut by 2 bases, the J end by 2 bases, with 6 bases between. The CDR3 loop is CASSYRVNTEAFF. The CDR3 coding sequence is TGTGCCAGCAGTTACCGGGTTAACACTGAAGCTTTCTTT.

V is TRBV9 and J is TRBJ2-3, with TRBD1 matching over 8 bases. Germline V lookup: CDR1 SGDLS, CDR2 YYNGEE. This CDR3 comprises 15 residues. The V segment lost 2 bases and the J segment 4 bases; nucleotides outside the gene matches: 6. CDR3 DNA sequence: TGTGCCAGCAGCGTGAGCCCAGGGGGCGCAGATACGCAGTATTTT. As protein: CASSVSPGGADTQYF.

Only one count was recorded for this clone. V and J are TRBV11-3 and TRBJ1-1; TRBD1 aligns across 9 bases. V lost 0 bases, J lost 1 base, and 15 bases stayed unmatched. The germline CDR1 and CDR2 sequences are SGHNT and YENEEA. CDR3 size: 20 residues. CDR3 sequence reads: CASSLDRRRTGAFRNTEAFF. For the CDR3, the DNA is TGTGCCAGCAGCTTAGATCGGCGCAGGACAGGGGCGTTCAGGAACACTGAAGCTTTCTTT.

This clone was counted between two and nine times. CDR3 DNA sequence: TGCGCCAGCAGCTTGTCTCGGGGGGCGAGCGATGGCTACACCTTC. Residues: CASSLSRGASDGYTF. The chain is built from TRBV5-1 and TRBJ1-2, with TRBD1 as a possible D gene (6 bases). V shed 1 base and J shed 6 bases, with 16 bases lying between them. The CDR3 extends over 15 amino acids. CDR1 and CDR2 from the germline V gene are SGHRS and YFSETQ. Drawing the rest from reference TRBV5-1 and TRBJ1-2, the complete variable domain is KAGVTQTPRYLIKTRGQQVTLSCSPISGHRSVSWYQQTPGQGLQFLFEYFSETQRNKGNFPGRFSGRQFSNSRSEMNVSTLELGDSALYLCASSLSRGASDGYTFGSGTRLTVV.

This clone was found once. The chain recombines TRBV5-6 with TRBJ2-1, with TRBD1 as a possible D gene (5 bases). V shed 3 bases and J shed 12 bases, with 16 bases lying between them. The CDR3 consists of 13 residues. Germline CDR1 and CDR2: SGHDT and YYEEEE. CDR3 sequence reads: CASSWGSGDGQFF. The CDR3 DNA is TGTGCCAGCAGCTGGGGCAGTGGCGACGGGCAGTTCTTC.

V gene TRBV18 combines with J gene TRBJ2-7; TRBD2 matches 8 bases. With V trimmed by 0 bases and J by 5 bases, 6 bases remained unmatched. Germline V gene data show CDR1 as KGHSH and CDR2 as LQKENI. This CDR3 contains 15 residues. CDR3 residues: CASSPPTSGSHEQYF. Written as DNA, the CDR3 is TGTGCCAGCTCACCACCGACCAGCGGGAGCCACGAGCAGTACTTC.

The J gene is TRBJ2-7, the V gene TRBV2; D remains unclear. The germline gives CDR1 SNHLY, CDR2 FYNNEI. V lost 6 bases to trimming and J lost 1 base, with 4 bases between them. The CDR3 totals 11 residues. CDR3 in amino acids: CASRYSYEQYF. The CDR3 DNA sequence: TGTGCCAGCAGGTATTCCTACGAGCAGTACTTC.

This clone was observed once. The chain carries TRBV7-9 and TRBJ2-6, with D hard to call. From germline, CDR1 is SEHNR and CDR2 FQNEAQ (reference sequence). The CDR3 has 18 residues. V lost 4 bases, J lost 0 bases, and 16 bases lay in between. The CDR3 is CASSSPRLISSGANVLTF. CDR3 bases: TGTGCCAGCAGCTCCCCTAGACTGATTAGCTCTGGGGCCAACGTCCTGACTTTC.

This clone appeared once. The chain links TRBV5-1 to TRBJ2-1; 10 nucleotides match TRBD2. V shed 0 bases, J shed 7 bases, and the junction held 7 bases outside the gene matches. Germline CDR1 and CDR2: SGHRS and YFSETQ. The CDR3 is made up of 16 amino acids. This chain's CDR3 is CASSLELAGLSNEQFF. The CDR3 region has the DNA TGCGCCAGCAGCTTGGAACTAGCGGGATTGTCAAATGAGCAGTTCTTC.

As concerns this clone: One end of the junction varies from germline; a read error may be responsible. The CDR3 protein is CASTPGQVQEIQYF. The CDR3 region has the DNA TGTGCCAGTACTCCCGGACAGGTCCAAGAGATCCAGTACTTC. The chain couples TRBV7-8 to TRBJ2-5; TRBD1 aligns across 7 bases. The germline gives CDR1 SGHVS, CDR2 FQNEAQ. The CDR3 sequence is 14 residues long.

CDR3 sequence (DNA): TGTGCCAGCAGTTACCCCCGGGAGAACGAGCAGTACTTC. It is translated as CASSYPRENEQYF. The chain employs TRBV6-5 and TRBJ2-7; tentatively, D is TRBD2 (6 bases). Germline-derived CDR1 and CDR2 are MNHEY and SVGAGI. CDR3 length: 13 residues. The V end was cut by 2 bases, the J end by 5 bases, with 10 bases between.

The V gene is TRBV28, the J gene TRBJ2-5; 9 nucleotides align to TRBD1. In germline, CDR1 is MDHEN, CDR2 SYDVKM. The CDR3 length is 15 residues. V was pared by 9 bases and J by 2 bases, with 10 bases of the junction left unmatched. The CDR3 protein is CASKTPGQGQETQYF. For the CDR3, the DNA is TGTGCCAGTAAGACCCCGGGACAGGGACAAGAGACCCAGTACTTC. The variable domain in full, with the rest retrieved from reference TRBV28 and TRBJ2-5, is DVKVTQSSRYLVKRTGEKVFLECVQDMDHENMFWYRQDPGLGLRLIYFSYDVKMKEKGDIPEGYSVSREKKERFSLILESASTNQTSMYLCASKTPGQGQETQYFGPGTRLLVL.

J is TRBJ2-1 and V is TRBV5-6; a possible D gene is TRBD2 (5 bases). From germline, CDR1 is SGHDT and CDR2 YYEEEE. CDR3 length: 15 residues. The germline V and J ends were trimmed by 0 bases and 5 bases, with 12 bases remaining between them. The DNA of the CDR3 is TGTGCCAGCAGCTTGGAGGCTAGCAGACACAATGAGCAGTTCTTC. Translation: CASSLEASRHNEQFF.

The CDR3 DNA follows: TGTGCCAGCAGCCCCTACAGAGATGAAAAACTGTTTTTT. Translated, it gives CASSPYRDEKLFF. The chain couples TRBV11-3 to TRBJ1-4, with D unclear. The CDR3 covers 13 residues. Germline loops: CDR1 SGHNT, CDR2 YENEEA. V lost 5 bases and J 6 bases, leaving 10 bases between the germline ends.

The chain recombines TRBV27 with TRBJ2-3, with D perhaps matching TRBD1 (5 bases). The germline V and J ends were trimmed by 6 bases and 2 bases, with 12 bases remaining between them. The germline V gene encodes CDR1 MNHEY and CDR2 SMNVEV (reference sequence). The CDR3 consists of 14 residues. CDR3 in DNA: TGTGCCAGCAGCCGGACACCGACCACAGATACGCAGTATTTT. Its translation is CASSRTPTTDTQYF.

J is TRBJ2-1 and V is TRBV27; 10 bases are shared with TRBD2. This CDR3 has 16 amino acids. The V segment lost 6 bases and the J segment 2 bases; nucleotides outside the gene matches: 7. Germline-derived CDR1 and CDR2 are MNHEY and SMNVEV (reference sequence). The CDR3 here is CASSYSGRNPYNEQFF. CDR3 sequence (DNA): TGTGCCAGCAGCTATAGCGGGAGGAATCCCTACAATGAGCAGTTCTTC.

The chain links TRBV11-2 to TRBJ2-7; 13 bases agree with TRBD2. CDR3 length equals 15 residues. Trimming at V came to 2 bases and at J to 9 bases, leaving 7 bases not matched to a gene. CDR1 is SGHAT and CDR2 is FQNNGV in the germline V gene. The DNA of the CDR3 is TGTGCCAGCAGCTTAATACTAGCGGGGGGGATTGGGCAGTACTTC. Translation gives CASSLILAGGIGQYF. Using reference TRBV11-2 and TRBJ2-7 for the parts outside the CDR3, the full variable domain is EAGVAQSPRYKIIEKRQSVAFWCNPISGHATLYWYQQILGQGPKLLIQFQNNGVVDDSQLPKDRFSAERLKGVDSTLKIQPAKLEDSAVYLCASSLILAGGIGQYFGPGTRLTVT.

The V call is TRBV7-6, the J call TRBJ2-3, with 9 bases identical to TRBD1. Germline V CDR1 and CDR2: SGHVS, FNYEAQ. V trimming: 6 bases; J trimming: 3 bases; junction bases outside the gene matches: 10. This CDR3 region has 16 residues. The CDR3 DNA sequence: TGTGCCAGCAGTCCCCTCCCGGACAGGGGAACAGATACGCAGTATTTT. It translates to CASSPLPDRGTDTQYF.

This clone was picked up a small number of times. The genes are TRBV5-1 and TRBJ2-1, with D unclear. The CDR3 sequence is 12 residues long. V lost 5 bases and J 0 bases, leaving 3 bases between the germline ends. Germline CDR1 is SGHRS and CDR2 is YFSETQ. CDR3 residues: CASSYSYNEQFF. The CDR3 nucleotides are TGCGCCAGCAGTTACTCCTACAATGAGCAGTTCTTC. Full variable domain (remainder filled in from reference TRBV5-1 and TRBJ2-1): KAGVTQTPRYLIKTRGQQVTLSCSPISGHRSVSWYQQTPGQGLQFLFEYFSETQRNKGNFPGRFSGRQFSNSRSEMNVSTLELGDSALYLCASSYSYNEQFFGPGTRLTVL.

V is TRBV6-1 and J is TRBJ1-3; no clear D gene. CDR1 MNHNS and CDR2 SASEGT come from the germline V gene. Trimming shortened V by 1 base and J by 0 bases, and 7 bases separated the two germline ends. The CDR3 spans 15 residues. In DNA form, the CDR3 reads TGTGCCAGCAGTGAAGACAGCTTCTCTGGAAACACCATATATTTT. It is translated as CASSEDSFSGNTIYF.

The V gene is TRBV5-1, the J gene TRBJ2-1, with TRBD1 identical over 8 bases. Germline V gene sequence: CDR1 SGHRS, CDR2 YFSETQ. The CDR3 is 14 residues long. V gave up 6 bases and J gave up 6 bases; unmatched junction bases: 8. DNA for the CDR3: TGCGCCAGCAACCCGACAGGGGCGTTCAATGAGCAGTTCTTC. Its translation: CASNPTGAFNEQFF.

This clone was seen only once. This chain links TRBV12-5 with TRBJ2-7, with TRBD1 identical over 10 bases. V lost 0 bases to trimming and J lost 7 bases; unmatched junction nucleotides: 6. Germline loops: CDR1 LGHNT, CDR2 FRNRAP. The CDR3 sequence is 15 residues long. CDR3 amino acids: CASGLVLDRGLEQYF. The CDR3 coding sequence is TGTGCTAGTGGTTTGGTACTTGACAGGGGGCTAGAGCAGTACTTC.

The chain uses TRBV19 and TRBJ1-1, with a tentative D call TRBD1 (6 bases). V was cut by 5 bases and J by 3 bases, with 16 bases left in between. The germline gives CDR1 LNHDA, CDR2 SQIVND (reference sequence). The CDR3 consists of 15 residues. The DNA of the CDR3 is TGTGCCAGTAGTGAAAACAGGGAAGTGTACACTGAAGCTTTCTTT. Translating gives CASSENREVYTEAFF.

The table lists this clone with a count of one. The gene calls are TRBV10-3 and TRBJ1-5, with 7 bases matching TRBD1. Germline CDR1 reads ENHRY; CDR2 reads SYGVKD. The CDR3 totals 16 residues. The J segment lost 2 bases and the V segment lost 3 bases, leaving 7 bases of the junction unmatched. The CDR3 DNA sequence: TGTGCCATCAGTGATTTAGGGGGCCGGGGCAATCAGCCCCAGCATTTT. Its protein is CAISDLGGRGNQPQHF.

The genes are TRBV28 and TRBJ2-7; 10 bases match TRBD1. CDR1 and CDR2 (germline): MDHEN, SYDVKM. The CDR3 is 16 amino acids. The ends lost 6 bases at V and 3 bases at J; junction bases unmatched: 11. CDR3: CASSPRTGGFIYEQYF. In DNA, the CDR3 is TGTGCCAGCAGCCCCCGGACAGGGGGTTTCATCTACGAGCAGTACTTC. The complete variable domain, with remaining parts taken from reference TRBV28 and TRBJ2-7, reads DVKVTQSSRYLVKRTGEKVFLECVQDMDHENMFWYRQDPGLGLRLIYFSYDVKMKEKGDIPEGYSVSREKKERFSLILESASTNQTSMYLCASSPRTGGFIYEQYFGPGTRLTVT.

V is TRBV5-8 and J is TRBJ2-7; TRBD1 aligns across 9 bases. The trim removed 3 bases at V and 3 bases at J, leaving 10 bases unmatched. Germline CDR1 reads SGHTS; CDR2 reads YDEGEE. The CDR3 totals 16 residues. The CDR3 nucleotides are TGTGCCAGCAGCTCCAGTTTCCGGGACAGGGACTACGAGCAGTACTTC. Translating gives CASSSSFRDRDYEQYF.

The gene calls are TRBV7-9 and TRBJ2-7; D ambiguous. Trimming took off 5 bases at V and 1 base at J, with 6 bases between the two ends. Per germline, CDR1 SEHNR and CDR2 FQNEAQ (reference sequence). The CDR3 has 12 amino acids. The chain's CDR3 is CASSRTSYEQYF. The CDR3 bases are TGTGCCAGCAGCCGTACTTCCTACGAGCAGTACTTC.

As concerns this clone: An end of the junction does not agree with germline; a read error may underlie this. J is TRBJ1-4 and V is TRBV4-1; D unresolved. The CDR3 is made up of 17 amino acids. Germline assignment: CDR1 MGHRA and CDR2 YSYEKL. CDR3 in DNA: TGCGCCAGCAGTCAAGACGAACAGCCAGCAACTAATGAAAAACTGTTTTTT. This gives the protein CASSQDEQPATNEKLFF.

The V call is TRBV4-1, the J call TRBJ1-1, with a tentative D call TRBD1 (5 bases). The length of the CDR3 is 15 residues. Trimming shortened V by 1 base and J by 7 bases, and 16 bases separated the two germline ends. CDR1 is MGHRA and CDR2 is YSYEKL in the germline V gene. CDR3 in amino acids: CASSQAPGGGDEAFF. CDR3 DNA: TGCGCCAGCAGCCAAGCCCCCGGGGGGGGAGATGAAGCTTTCTTT.

V usage is TRBV18 and J usage is TRBJ1-1, with TRBD1 identical over 7 bases. Germline assignment: CDR1 KGHSH and CDR2 LQKENI. V trimming: 9 bases; J trimming: 1 base; junction bases outside the gene matches: 5. This CDR3 contains 13 residues. The CDR3 region is CASRGQTNTEAFF. CDR3 in DNA: TGTGCCAGTAGGGGACAGACGAACACTGAAGCTTTCTTT. The entire variable domain, with the rest obtained from reference TRBV18 and TRBJ1-1, is as follows: NAGVMQNPRHLVRRRGQEARLRCSPMKGHSHVYWYRQLPEEGLKFMVYLQKENIIDESGMPKERFSAEFPKEGPSILRIQQVVRGDSAAYFCASRGQTNTEAFFGQGTRLTVV.